This T cell receptor beta chain was documented in a study of blood T cells in healthy people across ages. A second about 7 to 11 cycle PCR used barcoded and J-beta primers. Paired-end reads containing CDR3 totaled no fewer than 2.5 million for each sample. One entry per CDR3 protein results from TCRdb running MiXCR on the 5' RACE reads. The table shows approximately 800,000 distinct CDR3 sequences, with roughly 24% occurring only once. Per the germline V gene, CDR1 is DFQATT and CDR2 is SNEGSKA (reference sequence). This CDR3 contains 14 residues. The germline V and J ends were trimmed by 4 bases and 5 bases, with 15 bases remaining between them. These data also featured in a second study, about T cells of mothers and their children. In that study: During the second PCR, the M1S primer introduced sample barcodes along with 2-4 random nucleotides. Maternal samples each gave over 9.5 million TCR beta CDR3 reads, and child samples some 2.8 million each.

This sequence joins TRBV20-1 and TRBJ1-5, with unresolved D. The sequenced sample was blood. This clonotype was obtained from a boy between 10 and 17 years old in good health. The CDR3 sequence is CSANIGSGDQPQHF. The CDR3 DNA follows: TGCAGTGCTAACATAGGGAGTGGGGATCAGCCCCAGCATTTT.